This entry features one T cell receptor beta chain sequence. This CDR3 region has 17 residues. Germline CDR1 SGHTA, CDR2 FQGTGA. With 1 base clipped from V and 2 bases from J, the junction kept 10 bases outside the gene matches. The assay was immunoSEQ multiplex PCR, and TCRdb's table has in-frame clones only and misses some. The table has roughly 82,000 clones, just over 95% seen once; the top ten hold about 0.36%. The data are from a study of technical replicates of blood from several donors. V is TRBV7-3 and J is TRBJ2-7, with 8 bases that match TRBD1. Sequencing input: T cells isolated from PBMCs. The receptor's source is a human donor in good health. This CDR3 is CASSLKDTGTGPYEQYF. In DNA form, the CDR3 reads TGTGCCAGCAGCTTAAAGGACACCGGGACAGGACCCTACGAGCAGTACTTC.